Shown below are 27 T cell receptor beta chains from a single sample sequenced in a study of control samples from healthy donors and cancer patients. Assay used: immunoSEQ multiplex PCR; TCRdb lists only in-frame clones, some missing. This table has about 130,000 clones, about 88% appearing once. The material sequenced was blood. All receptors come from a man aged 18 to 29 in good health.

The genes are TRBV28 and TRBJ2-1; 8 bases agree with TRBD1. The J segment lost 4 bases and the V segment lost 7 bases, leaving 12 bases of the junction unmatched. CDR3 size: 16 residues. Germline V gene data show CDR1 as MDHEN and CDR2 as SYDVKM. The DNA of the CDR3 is TGTGCCAGCAACCACCCCCGGACAGGGCGATACAATGAGCAGTTCTTC. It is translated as CASNHPRTGRYNEQFF.

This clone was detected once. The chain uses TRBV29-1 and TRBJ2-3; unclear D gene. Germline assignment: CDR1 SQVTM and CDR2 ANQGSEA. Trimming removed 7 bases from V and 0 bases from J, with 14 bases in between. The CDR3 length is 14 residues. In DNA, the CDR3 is TGCAGCGCCCCCCTCGGAACCAGCACAGATACGCAGTATTTT. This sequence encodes CSAPLGTSTDTQYF.

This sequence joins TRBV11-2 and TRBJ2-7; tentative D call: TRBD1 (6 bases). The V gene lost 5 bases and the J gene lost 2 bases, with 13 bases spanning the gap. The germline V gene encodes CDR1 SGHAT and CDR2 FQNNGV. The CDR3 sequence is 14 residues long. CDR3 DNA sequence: TGTGCCAGCAGCACAGAGGGGGTGACCTACGAGCAGTACTTC. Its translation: CASSTEGVTYEQYF.

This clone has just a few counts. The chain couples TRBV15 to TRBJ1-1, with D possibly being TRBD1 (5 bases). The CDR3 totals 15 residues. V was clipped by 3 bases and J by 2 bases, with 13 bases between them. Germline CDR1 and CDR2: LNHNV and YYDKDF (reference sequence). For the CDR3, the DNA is TGTGCCACCAGCAGGGGGATTCAGGGTAACACTGAAGCTTTCTTT. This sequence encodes CATSRGIQGNTEAFF.

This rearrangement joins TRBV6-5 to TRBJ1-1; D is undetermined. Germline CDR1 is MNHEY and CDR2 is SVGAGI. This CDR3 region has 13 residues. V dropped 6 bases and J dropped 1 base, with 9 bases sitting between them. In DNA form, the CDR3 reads TGTGCCAGCAGGGCGGAGCAGAACACTGAAGCTTTCTTT. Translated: CASRAEQNTEAFF.

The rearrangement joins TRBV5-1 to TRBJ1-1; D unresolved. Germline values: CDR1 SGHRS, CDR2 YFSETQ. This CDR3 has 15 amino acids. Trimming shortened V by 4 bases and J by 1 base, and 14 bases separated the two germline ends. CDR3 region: CASSALQAPNTEAFF. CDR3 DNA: TGCGCCAGCAGCGCCTTGCAGGCCCCGAACACTGAAGCTTTCTTT.

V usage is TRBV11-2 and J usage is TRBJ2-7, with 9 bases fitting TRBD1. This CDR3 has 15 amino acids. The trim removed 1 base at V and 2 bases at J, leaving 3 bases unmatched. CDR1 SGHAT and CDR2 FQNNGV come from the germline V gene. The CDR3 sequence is CASSLAGTGTYEQYF. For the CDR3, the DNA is TGTGCCAGCAGCTTAGCGGGGACAGGGACCTACGAGCAGTACTTC.

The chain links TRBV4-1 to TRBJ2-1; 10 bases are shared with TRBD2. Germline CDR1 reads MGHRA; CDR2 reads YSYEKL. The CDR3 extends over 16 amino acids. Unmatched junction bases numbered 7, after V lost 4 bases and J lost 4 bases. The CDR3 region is CASSPTILAGYNEQFF. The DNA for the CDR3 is TGCGCCAGCAGCCCTACAATACTAGCGGGGTACAATGAGCAGTTCTTC.

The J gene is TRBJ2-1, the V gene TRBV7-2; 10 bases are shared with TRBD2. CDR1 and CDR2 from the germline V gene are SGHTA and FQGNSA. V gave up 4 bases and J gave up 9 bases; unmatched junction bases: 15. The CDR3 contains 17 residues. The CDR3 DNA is TGTGCCAGCAGCTCACGCTTGAGGGCTAGCGGGAGCGGTGAGCAGTTCTTC. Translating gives CASSSRLRASGSGEQFF.

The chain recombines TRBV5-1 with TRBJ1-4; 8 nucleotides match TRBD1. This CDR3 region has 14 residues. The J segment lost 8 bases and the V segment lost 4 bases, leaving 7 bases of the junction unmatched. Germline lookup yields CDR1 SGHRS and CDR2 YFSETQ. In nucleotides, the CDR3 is TGCGCCAGCAGCAGCGGACAGGGTAGCGAAAAACTGTTTTTT. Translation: CASSSGQGSEKLFF.

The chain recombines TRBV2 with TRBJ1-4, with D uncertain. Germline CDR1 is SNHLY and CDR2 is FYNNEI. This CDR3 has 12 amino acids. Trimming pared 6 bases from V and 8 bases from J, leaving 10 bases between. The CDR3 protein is CASSQSGEKLFF. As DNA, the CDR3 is TGTGCCAGCAGCCAGAGCGGCGAAAAACTGTTTTTT. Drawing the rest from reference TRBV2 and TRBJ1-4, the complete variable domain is EPEVTQTPSHQVTQMGQEVILRCVPISNHLYFYWYRQILGQKVEFLVSFYNNEISEKSEIFDDQFSVERPDGSNFTLKIRSTKLEDSAMYFCASSQSGEKLFFGSGTQLSVL.

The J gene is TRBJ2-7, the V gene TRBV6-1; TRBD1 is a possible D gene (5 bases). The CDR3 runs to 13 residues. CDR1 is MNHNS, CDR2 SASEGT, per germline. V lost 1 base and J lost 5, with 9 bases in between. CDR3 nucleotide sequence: TGTGCCAGCAGTGAAGGGGGCCCCCACGAGCAGTACTTC. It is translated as CASSEGGPHEQYF.

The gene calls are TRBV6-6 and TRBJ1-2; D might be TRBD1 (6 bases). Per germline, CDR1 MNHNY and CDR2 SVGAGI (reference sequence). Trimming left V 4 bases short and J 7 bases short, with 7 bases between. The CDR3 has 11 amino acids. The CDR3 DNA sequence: TGTGCCAGCAGTTTGGACAGTGGCTACACCTTC. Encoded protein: CASSLDSGYTF.

CDR3 region: CASSRLGDYGYTF. The CDR3 bases are TGTGCCAGCAGTCGCCTGGGTGACTATGGCTACACCTTC. The chain recombines TRBV6-5 with TRBJ1-2; D remains ambiguous. The germline V and J ends were trimmed by 5 bases and 3 bases, with 10 bases remaining between them. This CDR3 is built from 13 residues. Germline V lookup: CDR1 MNHEY, CDR2 SVGAGI.

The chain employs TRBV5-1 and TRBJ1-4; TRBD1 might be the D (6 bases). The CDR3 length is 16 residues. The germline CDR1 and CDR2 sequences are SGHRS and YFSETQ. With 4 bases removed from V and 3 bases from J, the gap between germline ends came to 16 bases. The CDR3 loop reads CASSPVGGRPNEKLFF. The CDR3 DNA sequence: TGCGCCAGCAGCCCCGTTGGGGGCAGGCCTAATGAAAAACTGTTTTTT.

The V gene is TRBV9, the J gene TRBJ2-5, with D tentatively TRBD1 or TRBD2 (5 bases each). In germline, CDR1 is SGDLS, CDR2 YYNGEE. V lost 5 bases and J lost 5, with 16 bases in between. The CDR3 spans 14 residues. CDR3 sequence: CASSRDPARETQYF. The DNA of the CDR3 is TGTGCCAGCAGTAGGGACCCCGCCAGGGAGACCCAGTACTTC.

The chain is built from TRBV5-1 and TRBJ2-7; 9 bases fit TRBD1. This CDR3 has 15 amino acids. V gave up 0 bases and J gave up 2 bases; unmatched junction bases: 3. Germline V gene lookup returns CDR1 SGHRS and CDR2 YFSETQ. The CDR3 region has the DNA TGCGCCAGCAGCTTGGAACAGGGGGCAACCTACGAGCAGTACTTC. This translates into CASSLEQGATYEQYF.

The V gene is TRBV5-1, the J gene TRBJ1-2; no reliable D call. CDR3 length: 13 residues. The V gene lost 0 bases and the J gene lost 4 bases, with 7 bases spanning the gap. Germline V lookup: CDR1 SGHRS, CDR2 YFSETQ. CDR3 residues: CASSLAAAYGYTF. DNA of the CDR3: TGCGCCAGCAGCTTGGCGGCAGCCTATGGCTACACCTTC.

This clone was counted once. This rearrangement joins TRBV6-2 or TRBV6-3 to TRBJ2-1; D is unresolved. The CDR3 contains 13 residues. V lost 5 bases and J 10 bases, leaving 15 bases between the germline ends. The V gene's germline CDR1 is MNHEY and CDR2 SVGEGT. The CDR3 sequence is CASSNQVPKEQFF. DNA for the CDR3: TGTGCCAGCAGTAACCAGGTACCAAAAGAGCAGTTCTTC.

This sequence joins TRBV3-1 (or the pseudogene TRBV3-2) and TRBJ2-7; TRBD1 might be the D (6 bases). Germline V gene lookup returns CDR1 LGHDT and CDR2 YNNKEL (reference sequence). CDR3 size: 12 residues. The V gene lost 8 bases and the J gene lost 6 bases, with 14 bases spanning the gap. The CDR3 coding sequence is TGTGCCAGCCAACAGGGTCCAGCCGAGCAGTACTTC. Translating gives CASQQGPAEQYF.

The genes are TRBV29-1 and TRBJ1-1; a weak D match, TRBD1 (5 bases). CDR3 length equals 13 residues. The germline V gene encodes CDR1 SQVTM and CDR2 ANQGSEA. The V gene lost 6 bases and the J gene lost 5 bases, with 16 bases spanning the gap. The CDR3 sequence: CSVGMGGMTEAFF. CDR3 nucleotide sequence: TGCAGCGTGGGGATGGGGGGGATGACTGAAGCTTTCTTT.

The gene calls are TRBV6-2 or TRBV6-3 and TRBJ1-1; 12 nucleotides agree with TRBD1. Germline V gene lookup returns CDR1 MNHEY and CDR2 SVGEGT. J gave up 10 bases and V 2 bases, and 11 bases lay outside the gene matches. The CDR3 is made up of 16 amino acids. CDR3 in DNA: TGTGCCAGCAGTTACCCAATCGGGACAGGGGGCATTCGAGCTTTCTTT. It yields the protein CASSYPIGTGGIRAFF.

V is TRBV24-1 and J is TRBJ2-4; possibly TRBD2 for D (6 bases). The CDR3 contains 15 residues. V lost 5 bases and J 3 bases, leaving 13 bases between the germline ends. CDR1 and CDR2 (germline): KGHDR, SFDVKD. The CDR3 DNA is TGTGCCACCAGTGTGGGGGGAAGTGGCAAAAACATTCAGTACTTC. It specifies CATSVGGSGKNIQYF.

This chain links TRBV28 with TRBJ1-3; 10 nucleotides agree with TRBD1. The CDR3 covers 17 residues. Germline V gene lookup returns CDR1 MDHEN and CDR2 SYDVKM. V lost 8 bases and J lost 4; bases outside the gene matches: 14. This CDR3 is CASAGTGEIILGNTIYF. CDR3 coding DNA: TGTGCCAGCGCCGGGACAGGGGAAATAATATTAGGAAACACCATATATTTT.

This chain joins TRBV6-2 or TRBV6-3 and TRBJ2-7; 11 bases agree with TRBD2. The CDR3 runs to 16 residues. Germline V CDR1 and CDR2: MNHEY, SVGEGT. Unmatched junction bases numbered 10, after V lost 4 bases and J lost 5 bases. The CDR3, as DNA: TGTGCCAGCAGTTGGGGGCAGACTAGCGGGACAGACGAGCAGTACTTC. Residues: CASSWGQTSGTDEQYF.

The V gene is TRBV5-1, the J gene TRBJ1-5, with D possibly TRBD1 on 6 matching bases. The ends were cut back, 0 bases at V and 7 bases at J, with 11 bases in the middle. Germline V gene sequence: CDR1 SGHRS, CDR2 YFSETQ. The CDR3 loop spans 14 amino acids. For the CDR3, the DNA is TGCGCCAGCAGCTTGGATGTGGGGGGCCAGCCCCAGCATTTT. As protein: CASSLDVGGQPQHF.

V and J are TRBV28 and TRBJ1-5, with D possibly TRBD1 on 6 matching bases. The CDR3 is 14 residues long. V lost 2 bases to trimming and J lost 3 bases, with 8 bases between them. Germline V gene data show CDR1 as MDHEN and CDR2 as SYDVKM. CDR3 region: CASSLTGNNQPQHF. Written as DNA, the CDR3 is TGTGCCAGCAGTTTAACAGGGAACAATCAGCCCCAGCATTTT. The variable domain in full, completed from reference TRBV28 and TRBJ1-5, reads DVKVTQSSRYLVKRTGEKVFLECVQDMDHENMFWYRQDPGLGLRLIYFSYDVKMKEKGDIPEGYSVSREKKERFSLILESASTNQTSMYLCASSLTGNNQPQHFGDGTRLSIL.